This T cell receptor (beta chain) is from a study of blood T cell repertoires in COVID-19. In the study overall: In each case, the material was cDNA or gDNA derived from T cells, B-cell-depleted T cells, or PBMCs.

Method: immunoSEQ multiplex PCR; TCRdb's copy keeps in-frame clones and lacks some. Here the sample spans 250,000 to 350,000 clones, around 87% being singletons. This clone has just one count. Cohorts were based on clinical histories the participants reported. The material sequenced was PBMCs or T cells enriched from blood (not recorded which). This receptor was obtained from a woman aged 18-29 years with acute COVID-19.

CDR3 nucleotide sequence: TGTGCCTGGAGGAAGGACAGGGGGATTGGCTATGGCTACACCTTC. Translation gives CAWRKDRGIGYGYTF. The chain couples TRBV30 to TRBJ1-2; 10 bases agree with TRBD1. This CDR3 has 15 amino acids. V dropped 3 bases and J dropped 4; count of bases not matched to a gene: 8. Germline V CDR1 and CDR2: GTSNPN, SVGIG (reference sequence).